This TCR beta chain originates from a study of regulatory T cells in long-lasting Graves disease. Arm-PCR of CDR3 regions with iRepertoire HTBI primers generated TCR beta libraries. A single record per CDR3 protein comes from TCRdb applying MiXCR to the multiplex PCR reads. The sample consists of 300,000 to 400,000 distinct CDR3 sequences, less than 20% of them appearing once. The sample's time point: persistent/refractory GD, antithyroid drugs over 5 years with positive TRAb. PBMCs provided the RNA from which the TCR library was made. The guidelines of the American Thyroid Association were the basis for diagnosing Graves' disease. Blood from the periphery, around 10 milliliters in all, was drawn into EDTA tubes. A word on this clonotype: Its antigen is not identified.

Trimming cost V 8 bases and J 5 bases; bases outside gene matches: 12. The CDR3 runs 16 residues. Whole-study results and caveats: The study found persistent patients shared more public clonotypes (roughly 2,800) than new patients (over 850). Tissue studied was limited to peripheral blood, excluding thyroid tissue.

The clonotype originates from a female donor with Graves disease. The sample in question was peripheral blood mononuclear cells (PBMCs), obtained when the disease was refractory, from a patient treated with antithyroid drugs. This chain connects TRBV12-3 or TRBV12-4 to TRBJ1-6; 7 nucleotides agree with TRBD1. CDR3 sequence: CASPQGGLFDNSPLHF. DNA of the CDR3: TGTGCCAGCCCCCAGGGGGGGCTTTTCGATAATTCACCCCTCCACTTT.